This entry features one T cell receptor beta chain sequence. What it recognizes is unknown. CDR1 is MNHEY, CDR2 SMNVEV, per germline (reference sequence). The CDR3 loop spans 15 amino acids. From the 5' RACE reads, TCRdb lists one entry per CDR3 protein and no DNA. This repertoire includes around 260,000 distinct CDR3 sequences. The sample originates from a study of T cells expressing NK-cell markers. About the study: One of the eight sequenced donors was seronegative, whereas the other seven were HCMV-seropositive. General study results and limits: These same clonotypes (in several donors) also led the CD3+CD56-NKG2C+ fraction.

This receptor was taken from a woman between 18 and 70 years old in good health. The sequenced sample was blood T cells: a sorted CD56 or NKG2C T cell subset, CD4+ or CD8+ T cells, or bulk PBMC T cells (not recorded which). The chain couples TRBV27 to TRBJ1-5; the D call of TRBD1 rests on TCRdb alone, since no DNA is present to check it. CDR3 region: CASRPRTGGGQPQHF.